The sequence of this T cell receptor (beta chain) was determined in a study of post-analysis software for immune sequencing data. Study-level points and caveats: Patients showed TRBV5-6, TRBV5-1 and TRBV20-1 among four to six TRBV segments more frequent than in controls.

On this clonotype: Its target is unknown.

Included in the TCR beta cDNA libraries were unique molecular identifiers. TCRdb used MiXCR to reprocess the PCR reads, holding one entry per CDR3 protein. The table lists a few hundred thousand distinct CDR3 sequences, about 40% of them singletons, with less than 6% in the top ten. Trimming left V 0 bases short and J 7 bases short, with 11 bases between. The CDR3 extends over 13 amino acids. Looked up from germline, CDR1 is SGDLS and CDR2 is YYNGEE. Sequenced sample: blood. The sequence derives from a girl aged 10 to 17 with multiple sclerosis. The V and J genes are TRBV9 and TRBJ2-7; no firm D call. CDR3 coding DNA: TGTGCCAGCAGCGTAGGGTCCCTCGAAGAGCAGTACTTC. This encodes CASSVGSLEEQYF. Full variable domain (outside the CDR3, taken from reference TRBV9 and TRBJ2-7): DSGVTQTPKHLITATGQRVTLRCSPRSGDLSVYWYQQSLDQGLQFLIQYYNGEERAKGNILERFSAQQFPDLHSELNLSSLELGDSALYFCASSVGSLEEQYFGPGTRLTVT.